Sequencing of this TCR beta chain was carried out in a study of blood T cells in healthy people across ages. Healthy Caucasians from Russia aged about 6 to 90 served as donors. Isolated per sample were at least 7 million PBMCs. Germline assignment: CDR1 ENHRY and CDR2 SYGVKD. This CDR3 is built from 16 residues. With V trimmed by 11 bases and J by 2 bases, 16 bases remained unmatched. A J-beta primer mix and a sample-barcoded 5' primer were used in a second PCR of roughly 6 to 12 cycles. At least 2.5 million CDR3-containing paired-end reads were obtained per sample. TCRdb independently ran MiXCR on the 5' RACE reads; one entry per CDR3 protein. The data contain 1 million to 1.2 million distinct CDR3 sequences, around two fifths of them singletons.

V usage is TRBV10-3 and J usage is TRBJ2-3; 7 bases are a match to TRBD1. The sequence was collected from a man between 18 and 29 years old in good health. Sequenced material: blood. CDR3 region: CASFDRDSALTDTQYF. The CDR3 nucleotides are TGTGCCTCATTCGACAGGGACAGCGCCCTCACAGATACGCAGTATTTT.